In this sample, the clone carrying this TCR beta chain turned up many times. These data are taken from a study of T cells in Graves' hyperthyroidism and ophthalmopathy. The CDR3 extends over 13 amino acids. Trimming took off 3 bases at V and 6 bases at J, with 11 bases between the two ends. The investigators amplified TCR beta CDR3 regions from RNA transcripts. The primer set for the first-round RT-PCR of the TCR CDR3 was HTBI. One entry per CDR3 protein, called by TCRdb with MiXCR from the multiplex PCR reads. The table has approximately 430,000 distinct CDR3 sequences, approximately 14% seen once. This chain joins TRBV12-3 or TRBV12-4 and TRBJ1-1, with D possibly being TRBD1 (6 bases). This sequence originates from a young woman with Graves' hyperthyroidism. The sample was blood. CDR3 amino acids: CASSFKGVAEAFF. The CDR3 nucleotides are TGTGCCAGCAGTTTCAAGGGGGTGGCTGAAGCTTTCTTT.